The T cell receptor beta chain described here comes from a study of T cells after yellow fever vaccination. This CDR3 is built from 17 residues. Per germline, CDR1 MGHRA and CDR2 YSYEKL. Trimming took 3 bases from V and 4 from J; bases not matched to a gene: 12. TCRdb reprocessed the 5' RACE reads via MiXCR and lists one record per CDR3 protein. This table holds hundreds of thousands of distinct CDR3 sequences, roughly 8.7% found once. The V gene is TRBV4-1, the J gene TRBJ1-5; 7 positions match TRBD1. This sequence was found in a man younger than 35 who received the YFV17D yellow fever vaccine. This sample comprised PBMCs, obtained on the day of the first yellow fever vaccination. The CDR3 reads CASSQYSPGQINQPQHF. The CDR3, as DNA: TGCGCCAGCAGCCAGTACTCTCCGGGACAGATAAATCAGCCCCAGCATTTT.